This entry describes one T cell receptor beta chain. The data belong to a study of cytomegalovirus exposure and HLA in healthy donors. Study overall: Most donors, 81% of around 400 genotyped, fell in the Caucasian-associated ancestry cluster.

The PCR made use of 60 Vbeta and 13 Jbeta primers. Sequenced by immunoSEQ multiplex PCR; TCRdb stores in-frame clones only, minus some. The sample lists tens of thousands of clones, more than 80% occurring once. In germline, CDR1 is MGHRA, CDR2 YSYEKL. CDR3 size: 18 residues. V shed 4 bases and J shed 0 bases, with 19 bases lying between them. This sequence originates from a male donor in good health and CMV-seronegative. This chain connects TRBV4-1 to TRBJ1-3, with D possibly TRBD1 on 6 matching bases. The specimen sequenced was PBMCs. Here the CDR3 reads CASSPLLGLQGSGNTIYF. DNA for the CDR3: TGCGCCAGCAGCCCACTACTAGGATTACAGGGCTCTGGAAACACCATATATTTT.